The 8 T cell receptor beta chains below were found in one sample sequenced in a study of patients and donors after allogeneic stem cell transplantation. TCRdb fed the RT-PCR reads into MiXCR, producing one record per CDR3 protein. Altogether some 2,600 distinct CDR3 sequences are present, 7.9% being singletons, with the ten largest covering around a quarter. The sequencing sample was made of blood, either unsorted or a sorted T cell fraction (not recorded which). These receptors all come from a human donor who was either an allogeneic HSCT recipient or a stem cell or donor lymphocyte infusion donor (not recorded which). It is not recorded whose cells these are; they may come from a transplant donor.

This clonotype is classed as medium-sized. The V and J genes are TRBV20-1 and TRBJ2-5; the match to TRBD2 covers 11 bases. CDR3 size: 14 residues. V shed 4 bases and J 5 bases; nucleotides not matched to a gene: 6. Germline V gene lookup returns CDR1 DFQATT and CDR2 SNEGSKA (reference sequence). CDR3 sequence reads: CSATILAGGETQYF. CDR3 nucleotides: TGCAGTGCTACCATTTTAGCGGGAGGGGAGACCCAGTACTTC.

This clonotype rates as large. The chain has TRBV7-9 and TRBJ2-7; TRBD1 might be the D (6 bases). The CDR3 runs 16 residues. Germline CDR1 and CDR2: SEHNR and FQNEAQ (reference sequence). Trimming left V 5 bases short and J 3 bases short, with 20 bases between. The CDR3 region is CASSPTGPNPIYEQYF. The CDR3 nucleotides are TGTGCCAGCAGCCCCACAGGGCCTAACCCGATCTACGAGCAGTACTTC.

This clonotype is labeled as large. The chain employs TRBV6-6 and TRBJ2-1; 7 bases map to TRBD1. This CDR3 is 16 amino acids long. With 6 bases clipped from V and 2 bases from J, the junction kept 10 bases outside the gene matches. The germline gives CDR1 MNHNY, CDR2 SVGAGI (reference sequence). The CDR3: CASSSWTGDTYNEQFF. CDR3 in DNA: TGTGCCAGCAGCTCCTGGACAGGTGATACCTACAATGAGCAGTTCTTC.

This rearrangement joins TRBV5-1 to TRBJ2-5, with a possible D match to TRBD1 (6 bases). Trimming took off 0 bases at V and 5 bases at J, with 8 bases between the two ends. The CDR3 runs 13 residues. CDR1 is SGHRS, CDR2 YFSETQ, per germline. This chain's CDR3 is CASSLGTAETQYF. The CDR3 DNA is TGCGCCAGCAGCTTGGGGACAGCCGAGACCCAGTACTTC.

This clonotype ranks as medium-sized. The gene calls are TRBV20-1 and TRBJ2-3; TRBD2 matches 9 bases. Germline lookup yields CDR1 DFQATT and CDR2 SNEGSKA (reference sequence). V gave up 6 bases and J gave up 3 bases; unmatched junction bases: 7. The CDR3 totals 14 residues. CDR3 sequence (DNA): TGCAGTGCAGATAGCGGGAGTCCGACAGATACGCAGTATTTT. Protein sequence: CSADSGSPTDTQYF.

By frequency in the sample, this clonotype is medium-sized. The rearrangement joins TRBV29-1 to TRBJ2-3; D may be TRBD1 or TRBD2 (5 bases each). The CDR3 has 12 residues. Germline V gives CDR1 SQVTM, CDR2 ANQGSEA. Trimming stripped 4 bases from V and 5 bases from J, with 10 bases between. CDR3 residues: CSVVVGGDTQYF. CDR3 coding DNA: TGCAGCGTTGTGGTTGGGGGAGATACGCAGTATTTT.

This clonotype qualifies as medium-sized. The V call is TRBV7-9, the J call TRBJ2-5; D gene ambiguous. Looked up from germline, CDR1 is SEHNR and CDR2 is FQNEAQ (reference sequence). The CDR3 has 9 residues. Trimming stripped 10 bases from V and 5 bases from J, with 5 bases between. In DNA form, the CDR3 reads TGTGCCACAGAGGAGACCCAGTACTTC. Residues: CATEETQYF.

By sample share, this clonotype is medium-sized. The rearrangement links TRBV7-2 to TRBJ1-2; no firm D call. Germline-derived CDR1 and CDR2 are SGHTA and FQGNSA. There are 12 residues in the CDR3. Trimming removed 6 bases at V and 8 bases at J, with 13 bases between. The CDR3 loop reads CASRLSADGYTF. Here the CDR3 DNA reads TGTGCCAGCAGACTATCAGCCGACGGCTACACCTTC.